This TCR beta chain was captured in a study of T cell responses to AZD1222 COVID-19 vaccine (dated by TCRdb to about 2021). Regarding the complete study: AZD1222 recipients given second doses at about 4 weeks or at about 12 weeks were pooled, since spike-specific TCR depth and breadth were not found to differ between the two schedules. A total of 233 trial participants underwent TCR sequencing, of whom some 210 received two doses of AZD1222 and some 26 received two doses of the MenACWY control vaccine. Trial participants were enrolled by age into 18-55, 56-69 and 70-plus year subgroups, with roughly 150, 30 and 60 TCR-sequenced participants respectively. Overall study outcomes, separate from this receptor: Participants were mostly white British, with more females than males. The authors suggested clonal diversity may have been underestimated. Spike-specific TCR breadth and depth rose significantly after two AZD1222 doses compared with day 0 and with MenACWY recipients. CD4 TCRs associated with the vaccine covered the entire spike protein, and the dominant responses were in regions 160-218 and 743-854. In the small 56-69-year group, the increase in depth fell short of significance, most likely because of low power. Because no day 14 peak-response samples were available, the repertoires could be characterized only after the peak T cell response. Conclusions about previously exposed vaccinees are limited because only a handful of AZD1222 recipients were SARS-CoV-2 seropositive at baseline. Reportedly, almost half of the unique spike-specific TCRs recognized epitopes lying outside the regions that are mutated in the B.1.351 and B.1.1.7 variants.

Based on the germline V gene, the CDR1 and CDR2 sequences are SGHVS and FQNEAQ. Its CDR3 holds 17 amino acids, cysteine through phenylalanine. Of the read, only the CDR3 DNA is kept; its 51 bases are in frame from base 1. The germline V and J ends show losses of 4 bases and 2 bases respectively, and no gene match explains 8 bases of the junction. In light of the paper, this sample's time point label describes: baseline before first vaccination. Vaccinee samples came from UK trials COV001 and COV002, including a single-blind randomized controlled phase 2/3 trial of AZD1222 (ChAdOx1 nCoV-19) in healthy adults. For TCRbeta chain sequencing, PBMC samples were collected from trial participants at day 0 and at day 28 after the second dose. In regard to this clone: What this receptor recognizes is not known. Base qualities are not provided; no much larger clone lies one nucleotide away.

The CDR3 regions of human TCRbeta chains were analyzed by immunosequencing. The source study handled its data this way. Repertoire TCRs were checked for matches against a reference library of SARS-CoV-2-specific TCRs that had been generated using the MIRA antigen-specificity platform. Breadth was defined as the fraction of unique TCRs that were SARS-CoV-2-associated, and depth was defined as the fraction of total T cells that were SARS-CoV-2-associated. Using the MIRA data, each spike-specific TCR was assigned both to the spike region to which the TCR was reactive and to a CD4 or CD8 class. Log10-transformed breadth and depth values were compared by one-way ANOVA with Sidak's multiple comparisons tests. TCRdb limited this immuneACCESS table to in-frame rearrangements with V and J called. A share of clones is missing; checked studies link under half to unresolved V genes, and the rest is unexplained. V and J calls plus clone size are reproduced from that table; the DNA served to infer D and trimming. The sample has about 55,000 clones on record, around 84% of them singletons. Of the sample, approximately 30% is held by the ten largest clones.

The receptor was derived from an adult in good health. The chain uses TRBV7-8 and TRBJ2-3; 11 middle bases align to TRBD2. This sample comprised peripheral blood, obtained on day 0 of AZD1222 vaccination. The CDR3 is CASSSRRLAGLTDTQYF. The DNA sequence reads TGTGCCAGCAGCTCTCGGAGACTAGCGGGGCTCACAGATACGCAGTATTTT.